Below, 18 T cell receptor beta chains from the same sample are listed, as sequenced in a study of blood T cell repertoires in COVID-19. This table comes from immunoSEQ multiplex PCR, and its TCRdb copy is limited to in-frame clones, with some not included. The sample yields about 440,000 clones, roughly 87% seen once. Sequenced input: PBMCs or T cells enriched from blood (not recorded which). These receptor sequences come from a man between 18 and 29 years old who had recovered from COVID-19.

This clone was picked up a small number of times. The chain joins TRBV5-8 to TRBJ2-7; the D gene is possibly TRBD1 (6 bases). V gave up 3 bases and J gave up 2 bases, with 9 bases separating them. In germline, CDR1 is SGHTS, CDR2 YDEGEE. This CDR3 region has 13 residues. The CDR3 nucleotides are TGTGCCAGCAGCTCCCACAGGGCCTACGAGCAGTACTTC. Protein: CASSSHRAYEQYF.

V gene TRBV7-8 combines with J gene TRBJ2-1, with a weak D call TRBD2 (6 bases). Trimming removed 5 bases at V and 1 base at J, with 12 bases between. CDR3 length equals 15 residues. The germline V gene encodes CDR1 SGHVS and CDR2 FQNEAQ. The DNA of the CDR3 is TGTGCCAGCAGCCCGCGGGACGCATCCTACAATGAGCAGTTCTTC. This translates into CASSPRDASYNEQFF.

V gene TRBV4-2 combines with J gene TRBJ2-5; D is perhaps TRBD1 (6 bases). CDR1 and CDR2 (germline): LGHNA, YNFKEQ. V was clipped by 3 bases and J by 0 bases, with 11 bases between them. This CDR3 is built from 15 residues. In DNA form, the CDR3 reads TGTGCCAGCAGCCAGCCCGACAGGTACCAAGAGACCCAGTACTTC. This translates into CASSQPDRYQETQYF.

The chain has TRBV19 and TRBJ1-1; TRBD1 aligns across 10 bases. The length of the CDR3 is 14 residues. The V segment lost 5 bases and the J segment 6 bases; nucleotides outside the gene matches: 6. Germline CDR1 LNHDA, CDR2 SQIVND (reference sequence). In DNA form, the CDR3 reads TGTGCCAGTAGTCACAGACAGGGGGCCTCTGAAGCTTTCTTT. It yields the protein CASSHRQGASEAFF.

The V and J genes are TRBV11-3 and TRBJ2-2, with D possibly being TRBD2 (5 bases). The CDR3 loop spans 14 amino acids. Trimming cost V 5 bases and J 5 bases, with 12 bases left between them. From germline, CDR1 is SGHNT and CDR2 YENEEA. CDR3 loop: CASSPGKLTGELFF. DNA for the CDR3: TGTGCCAGCAGCCCCGGGAAACTAACCGGGGAGCTGTTTTTT. Full variable domain (rest looked up from reference TRBV11-3 and TRBJ2-2): EAGVVQSPRYKIIEKKQPVAFWCNPISGHNTLYWYLQNLGQGPELLIRYENEEAVDDSQLPKDRFSAERLKGVDSTLKIQPAELGDSAVYLCASSPGKLTGELFFGEGSRLTVL.

Of note for this clone: Other DNA sequences in the sample encode the same CDR3. The chain links TRBV27 to TRBJ1-6; 8 positions agree with TRBD1. Losses at the gene ends were 0 bases for V and 7 bases for J; bases not matched to a gene: 5. CDR1 and CDR2 from the germline V gene are MNHEY and SMNVEV (reference sequence). The CDR3 covers 16 residues. DNA of the CDR3: TGTGCCAGCAGTTTATCTGGGGACAGGTACAATTCACCCCTCCACTTT. Its translation is CASSLSGDRYNSPLHF.

The rearrangement links TRBV19 to TRBJ1-2; 7 bases match TRBD1. The CDR3 sequence is 14 residues long. Germline loops: CDR1 LNHDA, CDR2 SQIVND (reference sequence). Trimming cost V 3 bases and J 5 bases; bases outside gene matches: 6. CDR3 bases: TGTGCCAGTAGTATCCAGGGGGTCGGATATGGCTACACCTTC. Its translation is CASSIQGVGYGYTF.

The J gene is TRBJ1-3, the V gene TRBV13, with 10 bases aligning to TRBD1. The CDR3 contains 15 residues. Germline V gene lookup returns CDR1 PRHDT and CDR2 FYEKMQ (reference sequence). V lost 4 bases, J lost 4 bases, and 4 bases stayed unmatched. CDR3 amino acids: CASSSDRGRGNTIYF. CDR3 DNA: TGTGCCAGCAGCTCAGACAGGGGGCGAGGAAACACCATATATTTT.

CDR3 region: CASSQVGGVLVFF. CDR3 bases: TGTGCCAGCAGCCAAGTGGGTGGAGTCCTGGTGTTTTTT. The chain joins TRBV3-1 (or the pseudogene TRBV3-2) to TRBJ1-4; D not certain. The CDR3 has 13 residues. Germline V gene lookup returns CDR1 LGHDT and CDR2 YNNKEL (reference sequence). V lost 1 base, J lost 15 bases, and 15 bases lay in between.

The chain carries TRBV2 and TRBJ1-3; D is undetermined. CDR1 is SNHLY and CDR2 is FYNNEI in the germline V gene. This CDR3 spans 14 amino acids. The V gene lost 8 bases and the J gene lost 2 bases, with 13 bases spanning the gap. The CDR3 DNA is TGTGCCAGCCGCACGGGAGAGGCTGGAAACACCATATATTTT. Residues: CASRTGEAGNTIYF.

The chain carries TRBV27 and TRBJ2-1; 10 bases line up with TRBD2. The junction had 4 bases not matched to a gene; V was cut back by 3 bases and J by 5 bases. The CDR3 loop spans 15 amino acids. CDR1 is MNHEY, CDR2 SMNVEV, per germline (reference sequence). Written as DNA, the CDR3 is TGTGCCAGCAGTTTTTGGCTAGCGGGAGACAATGAGCAGTTCTTC. Its protein is CASSFWLAGDNEQFF.

Only a few counts were recorded for this clone. V gene TRBV10-3 combines with J gene TRBJ2-7; 8 positions match TRBD1. This CDR3 spans 15 amino acids. CDR1 is ENHRY, CDR2 SYGVKD, per germline. Germline trimming cut 0 bases from V and 4 bases from J; bases unmatched to any gene: 5. CDR3 loop: CAISESQGAGYEQYF. The CDR3 coding sequence is TGTGCCATCAGTGAGTCCCAGGGGGCGGGTTACGAGCAGTACTTC.

The count of this clone is one. The chain couples TRBV29-1 to TRBJ2-1; 10 nucleotides line up with TRBD1. In germline, CDR1 is SQVTM, CDR2 ANQGSEA. V dropped 4 bases and J dropped 3; count of bases not matched to a gene: 0. The CDR3 runs to 13 residues. CDR3 DNA: TGCAGCGTTGGGGACAGGGGCTACAATGAGCAGTTCTTC. Translated: CSVGDRGYNEQFF.

The chain combines TRBV5-1 with TRBJ1-4; 9 bases are shared with TRBD1. The CDR3 consists of 15 residues. J lost 8 bases, V lost 1 base, and 6 bases had no gene match. The germline V gene encodes CDR1 SGHRS and CDR2 YFSETQ. The CDR3 region is CASSLPGQGREKLFF. The CDR3 bases are TGCGCCAGCAGCTTGCCGGGACAGGGTAGGGAAAAACTGTTTTTT.

The gene calls are TRBV7-3 and TRBJ1-6; the D gene is possibly TRBD1 (5 bases). Germline CDR1 SGHTA, CDR2 FQGTGA. Trimming stripped 2 bases from V and 9 bases from J, with 11 bases between. This CDR3 is built from 14 residues. The CDR3: CASSLGGEGSPLHF. The CDR3 DNA is TGTGCCAGCAGCTTAGGAGGGGAGGGTTCACCCCTCCACTTT.

The chain has TRBV29-1 and TRBJ1-2, with D possibly TRBD1 on 6 matching bases. Trimming took 6 bases from V and 4 from J, leaving 15 bases between them. CDR1 and CDR2 (germline): SQVTM, ANQGSEA. CDR3 length: 13 amino acids. As DNA, the CDR3 is TGCAGCGTACGGGTGACAGGAGTCTATGGCTACACCTTC. Translation: CSVRVTGVYGYTF.

V and J are TRBV4-1 and TRBJ1-5, with 7 nucleotides matching TRBD1. CDR1 is MGHRA and CDR2 is YSYEKL in the germline V gene. The V segment lost 3 bases and the J segment 4 bases; nucleotides outside the gene matches: 3. The CDR3 is made up of 14 amino acids. The CDR3 sequence: CASSHHRGNQPQHF. CDR3 DNA sequence: TGCGCCAGCAGCCATCACAGGGGAAATCAGCCCCAGCATTTT.

This chain uses TRBV12-5 with TRBJ1-4; the match to TRBD1 covers 7 bases. Germline lookup yields CDR1 LGHNT and CDR2 FRNRAP. V was pared by 1 base and J by 8 bases, with 13 bases of the junction left unmatched. The length of the CDR3 is 17 residues. The CDR3 bases are TGTGCTAGTGGTTTGGCCCCTAAGACAGGGACGGAGGAAAAACTGTTTTTT. Its translation: CASGLAPKTGTEEKLFF.